Each of the 22 T cell receptor beta chains below was sequenced from the same sample in a study of vaccination and CD4 T cells after COVID-19. TCRdb redid the calling of the PCR reads with MiXCR, one entry per CDR3 protein. This sample carries around 20,000 distinct CDR3 sequences, less than 65% of them seen once, and the ten largest clones take 1% to 1.3%. Sequenced here: CD4+ T cells from blood, sampled after SARS-CoV-2 vaccination. The receptors come from a human donor who had recovered from COVID-19.

The chain has TRBV7-2 and TRBJ2-7, with TRBD2 matching over 14 bases. Germline assignment: CDR1 SGHTA and CDR2 FQGNSA. The junction had 8 bases not matched to a gene; V was cut back by 5 bases and J by 2 bases. This CDR3 has 17 residues. DNA of the CDR3: TGTGCCAGCAGCCGCGGGGGACTAGCGGGAGAGGCCTACGAGCAGTACTTC. Translation: CASSRGGLAGEAYEQYF.

This clonotype was counted between two and nine times. This chain links TRBV7-3 with TRBJ2-1; 12 bases are a match to TRBD2. Looked up from germline, CDR1 is SGHTA and CDR2 is FQGTGA. The CDR3 runs 17 residues. The V gene end was trimmed by 1 base and the J gene end by 7 bases; junction bases not matched to a gene: 8. The CDR3 loop is CASSLKVGLAGPNEQFF. Written as DNA, the CDR3 is TGTGCCAGCAGCTTAAAGGTCGGACTAGCGGGACCGAATGAGCAGTTCTTC.

This clonotype has only one observation. The chain combines TRBV7-6 with TRBJ1-6; possibly TRBD1 for D (6 bases). Trimming left V 5 bases short and J 6 bases short, with 11 bases between. The germline gives CDR1 SGHVS, CDR2 FNYEAQ. The CDR3 runs 14 residues. DNA of the CDR3: TGTGCCAGCAGCCGGGACATGGGTAATTCACCCCTCCACTTT. Translated: CASSRDMGNSPLHF.

The J gene is TRBJ2-2, the V gene TRBV5-5, with D possibly TRBD2 on 6 matching bases. Looked up from germline, CDR1 is SGHKS and CDR2 is YYEKEE (reference sequence). V was clipped by 5 bases and J by 3 bases, with 11 bases between them. The CDR3 has 14 amino acids. The chain's CDR3 is CASSAGSDTGELFF. CDR3 in DNA: TGTGCCAGCAGTGCGGGGTCGGACACCGGGGAGCTGTTTTTT.

This clonotype has only a few counts. The rearrangement uses TRBV19 and TRBJ2-5, with D possibly matching TRBD2 (5 bases). The ends were cut back, 4 bases at V and 3 bases at J, with 12 bases in the middle. Germline CDR1 reads LNHDA; CDR2 reads SQIVND (reference sequence). CDR3 length equals 14 residues. CDR3 protein: CASSTGPGKETQYF. The DNA for the CDR3 is TGTGCCAGTAGTACCGGACCGGGAAAAGAGACCCAGTACTTC.

The rearrangement uses TRBV20-1 and TRBJ2-3; TRBD2 matches 11 bases. Losses at the gene ends were 1 base for V and 3 bases for J; bases not matched to a gene: 3. Per germline, CDR1 DFQATT and CDR2 SNEGSKA (reference sequence). This CDR3 has 15 amino acids. CDR3 loop: CSARVLAGATDTQYF. CDR3 in DNA: TGCAGTGCTAGAGTACTAGCGGGGGCTACAGATACGCAGTATTTT.

A few counts support this clonotype. The chain uses TRBV20-1 and TRBJ1-2; no reliable D call. The V end was cut by 6 bases, the J end by 6 bases, with 5 bases between. The CDR3 totals 9 residues. Germline V gene lookup returns CDR1 DFQATT and CDR2 SNEGSKA (reference sequence). This CDR3 is CSADDGYTF. For the CDR3, the DNA is TGCAGTGCGGATGATGGCTACACCTTC.

This chain connects TRBV4-3 to TRBJ2-1; 8 bases match TRBD2. With V trimmed by 3 bases and J by 5 bases, 6 bases remained unmatched. Germline values: CDR1 LGHNA, CDR2 YSLEER. The CDR3 is made up of 15 amino acids. The CDR3 sequence is CASSHRRGANNEQFF. The CDR3 bases are TGCGCCAGCAGCCATAGGCGGGGGGCCAACAATGAGCAGTTCTTC.

The rearrangement joins TRBV7-8 to TRBJ2-7; 10 nucleotides align to TRBD1. Looked up from germline, CDR1 is SGHVS and CDR2 is FQNEAQ. Germline trimming cut 5 bases from V and 3 bases from J; bases unmatched to any gene: 7. This CDR3 is 15 amino acids long. Here the CDR3 reads CASSRGQGGVYEQYF. Written as DNA, the CDR3 is TGTGCCAGCAGCCGAGGACAGGGGGGAGTCTACGAGCAGTACTTC.

This chain uses TRBV5-1 with TRBJ1-1; 8 bases align to TRBD1. This CDR3 is 15 amino acids long. With 0 bases clipped from V and 8 bases from J, the junction kept 9 bases outside the gene matches. Germline assignment: CDR1 SGHRS and CDR2 YFSETQ. In DNA, the CDR3 is TGCGCCAGCAGCTTGGGGGCAGGGGGCGTACGGGAAGCTTTCTTT. Its translation is CASSLGAGGVREAFF.

The CDR3 sequence: CASSSARGLAGGTDTQYF. CDR3 DNA sequence: TGCGCCAGCAGCTCGGCGAGGGGACTAGCGGGAGGCACAGATACGCAGTATTTT. The chain is built from TRBV5-1 and TRBJ2-3; 14 nucleotides align to TRBD2. The CDR3 is made up of 18 amino acids. The trim removed 3 bases at V and 1 base at J, leaving 7 bases unmatched. Per the germline V gene, CDR1 is SGHRS and CDR2 is YFSETQ.

V usage is TRBV27 and J usage is TRBJ2-5, with D unresolved. The germline V gene encodes CDR1 MNHEY and CDR2 SMNVEV (reference sequence). V lost 8 bases to trimming and J lost 4 bases, with 14 bases between them. The CDR3 covers 13 residues. The CDR3 loop is CASSPGYPETQYF. CDR3 nucleotides: TGTGCCAGCTCCCCCGGGTACCCAGAGACCCAGTACTTC.

The chain is built from TRBV5-6 and TRBJ2-5; TRBD2 aligns across 8 bases. V dropped 0 bases and J dropped 5; count of bases not matched to a gene: 6. The CDR3 totals 15 residues. Germline V gene data show CDR1 as SGHDT and CDR2 as YYEEEE. The CDR3 coding sequence is TGTGCCAGCAGCTTGGCGGGACTAGGTATGGAGACCCAGTACTTC. Its translation: CASSLAGLGMETQYF.

This chain links TRBV6-5 with TRBJ2-3, with 7 positions matching TRBD2. Germline V gene lookup returns CDR1 MNHEY and CDR2 SVGAGI. J was trimmed by 1 base and V by 4 bases; bases with no gene match: 5. The CDR3 consists of 15 residues. The CDR3 sequence is CASSSEREGTDTQYF. The CDR3 region has the DNA TGTGCCAGCAGTTCCGAACGGGAGGGCACAGATACGCAGTATTTT.

The chain carries TRBV6-1 and TRBJ1-1; D perhaps matches TRBD1 (6 bases). The germline gives CDR1 MNHNS, CDR2 SASEGT. CDR3 size: 13 residues. V was trimmed by 4 bases and J by 2 bases, leaving 8 bases between them. The CDR3 DNA reads as TGTGCCAGCAGTGGGGGGGCCAACACTGAAGCTTTCTTT. Amino acids: CASSGGANTEAFF.

The rearrangement links TRBV23-1 to TRBJ1-6; weak D call: TRBD1 (5 bases). TRBV23-1 is recorded as an ORF, its role being uncertain. V lost 4 bases to trimming and J lost 6 bases, with 13 bases between them. The CDR3 sequence is 15 residues long. The CDR3 sequence is CASSRRTGGNSPLHF. CDR3 bases: TGCGCCAGCAGTCGAAGAACAGGCGGTAATTCACCCCTCCACTTT.

The rearrangement uses TRBV28 and TRBJ2-1; D might be TRBD2 (5 bases). The V and J ends lost 3 bases and 0 bases respectively, with 9 bases between them. This CDR3 has 15 amino acids. CDR1 MDHEN and CDR2 SYDVKM come from the germline V gene. CDR3 in DNA: TGTGCCAGCAGTTTTCCGAGGGCCTCCTACAATGAGCAGTTCTTC. Protein: CASSFPRASYNEQFF.

The V gene is TRBV6-5, the J gene TRBJ2-7; D uncertain. This CDR3 comprises 12 residues. V lost 2 bases, J lost 4 bases, and 6 bases lay in between. Germline loops: CDR1 MNHEY, CDR2 SVGAGI. The CDR3 sequence: CASSYRLYEQYF. In DNA form, the CDR3 reads TGTGCCAGCAGTTACCGCCTGTACGAGCAGTACTTC.

This clonotype appeared a few times. V usage is TRBV6-5 and J usage is TRBJ1-3; D gene ambiguous. This CDR3 has 14 amino acids. The V gene lost 4 bases and the J gene lost 0 bases, with 7 bases spanning the gap. Per the germline V gene, CDR1 is MNHEY and CDR2 is SVGAGI. CDR3 in amino acids: CASSSAHSGNTIYF. CDR3 nucleotides: TGTGCCAGCAGTTCCGCCCACTCTGGAAACACCATATATTTT.

The V gene is TRBV20-1, the J gene TRBJ2-1, with D perhaps TRBD1 (7 bases). The germline gives CDR1 DFQATT, CDR2 SNEGSKA (reference sequence). This CDR3 spans 16 amino acids. V dropped 3 bases and J dropped 4 bases, with 19 bases sitting between them. The CDR3 coding sequence is TGCAGTGCTAGCAAGAAGAGGAGGGGGCAGTACAATGAGCAGTTCTTC. Its protein is CSASKKRRGQYNEQFF.

This clonotype has a handful of counts. This chain joins TRBV20-1 and TRBJ1-1; D is uncertain. V gave up 4 bases and J gave up 3 bases, with 9 bases separating them. CDR3 size: 12 residues. The germline gives CDR1 DFQATT, CDR2 SNEGSKA (reference sequence). CDR3 DNA: TGCAGTGCTAAGGTCGGCGACACTGAAGCTTTCTTT. Its translation: CSAKVGDTEAFF.

The J gene is TRBJ2-5, the V gene TRBV4-1; the D call may be TRBD1 or TRBD2 (8 bases each). The CDR3 runs 15 residues. Trimming removed 8 bases at V and 2 bases at J, with 18 bases between. Germline-derived CDR1 and CDR2 are MGHRA and YSYEKL. CDR3: CASLAGQENQETQYF. The CDR3 nucleotides are TGCGCCAGCTTAGCGGGACAGGAAAATCAAGAGACCCAGTACTTC.